Listed below are T cell receptor beta chains from one sample, sequenced in a study of radiotherapy plus CTLA-4 blockade in lung cancer. This table comes from immunoSEQ multiplex PCR, and its TCRdb copy is limited to in-frame clones, with some not included. This table has around 100,000 clones, approximately 75% appearing once. The input for sequencing was peripheral blood, taken from a patient treated with radiotherapy plus ipilimumab. The receptors were sampled from a human donor with non-small cell lung cancer who had a partial response to radiotherapy plus ipilimumab. Some clones in this sample may be carry-over from other donors' samples. The CDR3 runs from the conserved cysteine through the conserved F or W. D genes are given only for firm matches. Not every row has a clone size; where given, it reads once, few, many or a size class.

13 | - | TRBJ2-2 | TRBV19 | - | CASSTAYGGELFF | TGTGCCAGTAGTACTGCGTATGGCGGGGAGCTGTTTTTT
13 | - | TRBJ1-5 | TRBV27 | - | CASSHTGIQPQHF | TGTGCCAGCAGTCACACAGGGATTCAGCCCCAGCATTTT
14 | - | TRBJ2-5 | TRBV5-1 | - | CASSSVPPQETQYF | TGCGCCAGCAGTTCCGTCCCTCCCCAAGAGACCCAGTACTTC
16 | once | TRBJ2-4 | TRBV4-3 | - | CASSQGIGADRNIQYF | TGCGCCAGCAGCCAAGGTATAGGGGCGGATAGAAACATTCAGTACTTC
16 | - | TRBJ2-5 | TRBV15 | - | CATSGQNGIPGETQYF | TGTGCCACCAGCGGACAGAACGGGATTCCGGGGGAGACCCAGTACTTC
15 | once | TRBJ2-2 | TRBV7-2 | - | CASSLDQTSLGELFF | TGTGCCAGCAGCTTAGACCAGACTAGTCTCGGGGAGCTGTTTTTT
13 | - | TRBJ2-3 | TRBV11-2 | - | CASSLDTRNTQYF | TGTGCCAGCAGCTTAGACACGAGGAATACGCAGTATTTT
14 | few | TRBJ2-5 | TRBV2 | - | CASSRERLLETQYF | TGTGCCAGCAGCCGGGAAAGACTACTGGAGACCCAGTACTTC
14 | - | TRBJ2-7 | TRBV7-9 | TRBD1 | CASSLGDRGYEQYF | TGTGCCAGCAGCTTAGGTGACAGGGGCTACGAGCAGTACTTC
14 | few | TRBJ2-7 | TRBV28 | TRBD1 | CASSLPTGFGEQYF | TGTGCCAGCAGTCTACCGACAGGGTTTGGCGAGCAGTACTTC
17 | - | TRBJ2-6 | TRBV2 | TRBD1 | CASRVGTGRAGANVLTF | TGTGCCAGCAGGGTAGGGACAGGGCGCGCTGGGGCCAACGTCCTGACTTTC